One and the same sample provided the 18 T cell receptor delta chains below, sequenced in a study of gamma-delta T cells after stem cell transplantation. TCRdb re-called the RT-PCR reads using CATT. The sample shows 11,000 to 15,000 delta-chain clones, roughly 30% of them seen only once. Input material: gamma-delta T cells. The origin of the receptors is a human donor. It is not recorded whose cells these are; they may come from a transplant donor.

V usage is TRDV1 and J usage is TRDJ1; 8 bases align to TRDD3. Germline-derived CDR1 and CDR2 are TSWWSYY and QGS. Unmatched junction bases numbered 19, after V lost 1 base and J lost 3 bases. The CDR3 runs to 20 residues. The CDR3 protein is CALGERTYFPEGIPADKLIF. The CDR3 DNA reads TGTGCTCTTGGGGAACGGACGTACTTTCCCGAGGGGATACCCGCCGATAAACTCATCTTT.

A note on this clone: This specimen includes other DNA sequences encoding the same CDR3. The chain links TRDV2 to TRDJ2; 9 positions agree with TRDD3. Germline V gene lookup returns CDR1 GEAIGNYY and CDR2 EKD. With V trimmed by 0 bases and J by 5 bases, 0 bases remained unmatched. The CDR3 totals 14 residues. The CDR3 is CACDTLGDTAQLFF. In DNA, the CDR3 is TGTGCCTGTGACACCCTGGGGGATACAGCACAACTCTTCTTT.

This clone was recorded a few times. The V and J genes are TRDV2 and TRDJ3; 11 bases agree with TRDD3. After removal of 5 bases from V and 0 bases from J, the junction contained 8 bases not matched to a gene. CDR3 length: 19 amino acids. Germline V lookup: CDR1 GEAIGNYY, CDR2 EKD. Here the CDR3 reads CACVDLLGDISWDTRQMFF. The CDR3, as DNA: TGTGCCTGTGTCGACTTACTGGGGGATATCTCCTGGGACACCCGACAGATGTTTTTC.

In this sample, this clone turned up a few times. The chain joins TRDV2 to TRDJ2; TRDD3 agrees at 11 bases. The CDR3 totals 15 residues. Trimming at V came to 3 bases and at J to 3 bases, leaving 2 bases not matched to a gene. Germline CDR1 GEAIGNYY, CDR2 EKD. For the CDR3, the DNA is TGTGCCTGTGACGTACTGGGGGATATGACAGCACAACTCTTCTTT. Its protein product is CACDVLGDMTAQLFF.

This clone was picked up a small number of times. V gene TRDV1 combines with J gene TRDJ1, with TRDD3 identical over 8 bases. This CDR3 is built from 17 residues. The V segment lost 9 bases and the J segment 2 bases; nucleotides outside the gene matches: 17. Germline V CDR1 and CDR2: TSWWSYY, QGS. Written as DNA, the CDR3 is TGTGCTCTAGAATTTTCCCCATATGTGGGGGATACCGATAAACTCATCTTT. Amino acid sequence: CALEFSPYVGDTDKLIF.

The J gene is TRDJ2, the V gene TRAV29/DV5, with 9 nucleotides matching TRDD2. The J segment lost 5 bases and the V segment lost 1 base, leaving 27 bases of the junction unmatched. This CDR3 spans 22 amino acids. CDR1 is NSMFDY and CDR2 is ISSIKDK in the germline V gene. The CDR3 spells CAASLVPFPSYGLGGPTAQLFF. The CDR3 DNA sequence: TGTGCAGCAAGCTTGGTTCCGTTTCCTTCCTACGGTCTTGGGGGGCCCACAGCACAACTCTTCTTT.

Points on this clone: The junction and the germline gene differ at one end; a read error may be behind it. The rearrangement uses TRDV1 and TRDJ1; 7 bases align to TRDD3. CDR1 and CDR2 (germline): TSWWSYY, QGS. The CDR3 runs to 16 residues. CDR3 protein: CARGELRYLGADKLIF. The CDR3 DNA reads as TGTGCTCGTGGGGAACTCCGTTATCTGGGGGCCGATAAACTCATCTTT.

Worth noting for this clone: One end of the junction fails to match germline, which may point to a read error. V and J are TRDV2 and TRDJ3; 10 bases line up with TRDD3. The V gene's germline CDR1 is GEAIGNYY and CDR2 EKD. The CDR3 runs to 21 residues. In DNA, the CDR3 is TGTGCCTGTGACACCCCTACTGGGGGATTATATATCTCCTGTGACACCCGACAGATGTTTTTC. This sequence encodes CACDTPTGGLYISCDTRQMFF.

This rearrangement joins TRDV1 to TRDJ2, with 10 positions matching TRDD3. The CDR3 totals 18 residues. Germline loops: CDR1 TSWWSYY, CDR2 QGS. Germline trimming cut 3 bases from V and 6 bases from J; bases unmatched to any gene: 13. This chain's CDR3 is CALGDSPTGGDTAAQLFF. As DNA, the CDR3 is TGTGCTCTTGGGGATAGTCCTACTGGGGGGGATACGGCAGCACAACTCTTCTTT.

The sample holds a few counts of this clone. This rearrangement joins TRDV1 to TRDJ1, with 8 bases fitting TRDD3. This CDR3 region has 16 residues. Germline V gene sequence: CDR1 TSWWSYY, CDR2 QGS. Trimming at V came to 3 bases and at J to 7 bases, leaving 13 bases not matched to a gene. DNA for the CDR3: TGTGCTCTTGGGGACCTGAAGTCCTGGGGGACCCGTAAACTCATCTTT. Translating it yields CALGDLKSWGTRKLIF.

This clone was counted a single time. The same CDR3 is also encoded by other DNA sequences in this sample. The rearrangement links TRAV29/DV5 to TRDJ1; 13 bases map to TRDD3. CDR1 is NSMFDY, CDR2 ISSIKDK, per germline. The V segment lost 0 bases and the J segment 2 bases; nucleotides outside the gene matches: 13. CDR3 length: 19 amino acids. The CDR3 spells CAASASPPYWGIRTDKLIF. DNA of the CDR3: TGTGCAGCAAGCGCGTCTCCCCCGTACTGGGGGATACGTACCGATAAACTCATCTTT.

Of note for this clone: Different DNA sequences within this sample yield the same CDR3. The chain employs TRDV1 and TRDJ1, with 11 bases lining up with TRDD3. The germline V gene encodes CDR1 TSWWSYY and CDR2 QGS. J gave up 2 bases and V 0 bases, and 11 bases lay outside the gene matches. The CDR3 extends over 19 amino acids. Here the CDR3 reads CALGELVDGGYACTDKLIF. As DNA, the CDR3 is TGTGCTCTTGGGGAACTCGTTGATGGGGGATACGCGTGTACCGATAAACTCATCTTT.

In this sample, this clone turned up a few times. The chain is built from TRDV2 and TRDJ2, with D unresolved. Trimming took off 0 bases at V and 5 bases at J, with 12 bases between the two ends. The CDR3 contains 15 residues. Germline assignment: CDR1 GEAIGNYY and CDR2 EKD. The CDR3 protein is CACDTLSRGTAQLFF. The CDR3 DNA reads as TGTGCCTGTGACACCTTAAGTAGAGGAACAGCACAACTCTTCTTT.

This clone has a handful of counts. Other DNA sequences within the sample encode an identical CDR3. The CDR3 bases are TGTGCCTCTCGAACTGGGGGACCTTTGACAGCACAACTCTTCTTT. It codes for CASRTGGPLTAQLFF. The rearrangement joins TRDV3 to TRDJ2; TRDD3 matches at 9 bases. V was pared by 4 bases and J by 0 bases, with 6 bases of the junction left unmatched. Germline V lookup: CDR1 TVYSNPD, CDR2 GDNSRS (reference sequence). There are 15 residues in the CDR3. Complete variable domain (other parts from reference TRDV3 and TRDJ2): CDKVTQSSPDQTVASGSEVVLLCTYDTVYSNPDLFWYRIRPDYSFQFVFYGDNSRSEGADFTQGRFSVKHILTQKAFHLVISPVRTEDSATYYCASRTGGPLTAQLFFGKGTQLIVEP.

J is TRDJ1 and V is TRDV1; tentatively, D is TRDD3 (5 bases). Germline V CDR1 and CDR2: TSWWSYY, QGS. V lost 7 bases and J 4 bases, leaving 13 bases between the germline ends. There are 13 residues in the CDR3. In DNA, the CDR3 is TGTGCTCTTGTTAAGGGGAGAAACGATAAACTCATCTTT. As protein: CALVKGRNDKLIF.

A remark on this clone: The sample contains more than one DNA sequence encoding this CDR3. This chain connects TRDV2 to TRDJ2; no clear D gene. Trimming took 0 bases from V and 9 from J, leaving 10 bases between them. This CDR3 region has 13 residues. CDR1 GEAIGNYY and CDR2 EKD come from the germline V gene. The CDR3 DNA sequence: TGTGCCTGTGACACCGGTGGTGGCACACAACTCTTCTTT. Encoded protein: CACDTGGGTQLFF.

The chain combines TRDV3 with TRDJ1; unclear D gene. The CDR3 covers 15 residues. Germline loops: CDR1 TVYSNPD, CDR2 GDNSRS (reference sequence). Trimming removed 4 bases at V and 0 bases at J, with 18 bases between. CDR3: CACSSEGTYTDKLIF. The DNA of the CDR3 is TGTGCCTGTAGCTCTGAAGGGACCTACACCGATAAACTCATCTTT.

This clone was found a few times. The V gene is TRDV3, the J gene TRDJ1; D unresolved. The CDR3 runs to 12 residues. The V and J ends lost 0 bases and 7 bases respectively, with 12 bases between them. Germline CDR1 is TVYSNPD and CDR2 is GDNSRS (reference sequence). For the CDR3, the DNA is TGTGCCTTTAGGGCCTGGAGGGGTAAACTCATCTTT. This sequence encodes CAFRAWRGKLIF.